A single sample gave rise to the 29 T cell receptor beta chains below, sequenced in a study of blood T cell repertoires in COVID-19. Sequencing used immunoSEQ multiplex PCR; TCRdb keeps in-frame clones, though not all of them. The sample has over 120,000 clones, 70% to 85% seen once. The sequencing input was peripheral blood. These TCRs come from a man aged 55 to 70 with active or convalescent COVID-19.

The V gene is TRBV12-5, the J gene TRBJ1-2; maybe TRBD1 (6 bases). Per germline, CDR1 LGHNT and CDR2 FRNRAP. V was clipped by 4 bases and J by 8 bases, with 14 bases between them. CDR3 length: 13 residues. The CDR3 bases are TGTGCTAGTGGTTCGGGGGGCGCGCTCGGCTACACCTTC. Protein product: CASGSGGALGYTF.

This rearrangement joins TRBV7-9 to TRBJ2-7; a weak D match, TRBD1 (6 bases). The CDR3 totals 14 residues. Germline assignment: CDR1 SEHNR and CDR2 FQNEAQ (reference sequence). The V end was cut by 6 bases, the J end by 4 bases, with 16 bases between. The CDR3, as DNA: TGTGCCAGCAGTAAGGACAGAGGTAATTACGAGCAGTACTTC. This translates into CASSKDRGNYEQYF.

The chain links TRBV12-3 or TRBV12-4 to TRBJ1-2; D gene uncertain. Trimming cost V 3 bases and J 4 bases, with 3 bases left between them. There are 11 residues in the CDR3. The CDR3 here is CASSFLYGYTF. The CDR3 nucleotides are TGTGCCAGCAGTTTCCTCTATGGCTACACCTTC.

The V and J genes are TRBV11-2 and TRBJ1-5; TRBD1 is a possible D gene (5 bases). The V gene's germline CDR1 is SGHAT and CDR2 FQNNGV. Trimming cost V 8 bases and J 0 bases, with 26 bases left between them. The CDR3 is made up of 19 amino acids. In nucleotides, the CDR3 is TGTGCCAGCGATTCCTTCCGGACACCCACTGCGCTTAGCAATCAGCCCCAGCATTTT. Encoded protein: CASDSFRTPTALSNQPQHF.

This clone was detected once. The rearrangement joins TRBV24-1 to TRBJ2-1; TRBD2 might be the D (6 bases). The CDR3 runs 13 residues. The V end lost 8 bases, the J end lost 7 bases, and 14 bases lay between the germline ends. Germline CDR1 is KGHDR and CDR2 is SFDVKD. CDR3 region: CATKAEGRNEQFF. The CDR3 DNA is TGTGCCACCAAGGCAGAGGGGAGGAATGAGCAGTTCTTC.

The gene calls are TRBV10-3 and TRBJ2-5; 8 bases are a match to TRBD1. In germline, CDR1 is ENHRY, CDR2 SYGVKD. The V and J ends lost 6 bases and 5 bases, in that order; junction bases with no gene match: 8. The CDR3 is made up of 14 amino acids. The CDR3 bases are TGTGCCATCAGAGCTTCGACAGGGGTGGAGACCCAGTACTTC. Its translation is CAIRASTGVETQYF.

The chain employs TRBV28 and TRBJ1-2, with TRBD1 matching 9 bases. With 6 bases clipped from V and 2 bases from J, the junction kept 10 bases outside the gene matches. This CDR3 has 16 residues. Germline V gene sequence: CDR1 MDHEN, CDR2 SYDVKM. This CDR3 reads CASSTSFGQGNYGYTF. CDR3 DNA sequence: TGTGCCAGCAGCACCTCCTTTGGACAGGGGAACTATGGCTACACCTTC.

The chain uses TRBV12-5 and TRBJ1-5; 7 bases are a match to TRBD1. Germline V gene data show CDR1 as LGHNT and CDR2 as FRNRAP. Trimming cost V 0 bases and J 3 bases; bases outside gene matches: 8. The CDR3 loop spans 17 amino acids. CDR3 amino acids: CASGLVLAGQYNQPQHF. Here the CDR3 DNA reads TGTGCTAGTGGTTTGGTACTGGCGGGACAGTACAATCAGCCCCAGCATTTT.

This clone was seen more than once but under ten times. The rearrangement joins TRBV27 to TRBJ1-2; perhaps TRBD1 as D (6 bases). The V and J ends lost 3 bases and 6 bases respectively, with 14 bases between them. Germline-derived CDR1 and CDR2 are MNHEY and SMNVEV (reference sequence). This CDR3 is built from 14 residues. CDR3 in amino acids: CASSFQGQGNGYTF. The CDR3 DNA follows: TGTGCCAGCAGTTTTCAAGGCCAGGGGAATGGCTACACCTTC.

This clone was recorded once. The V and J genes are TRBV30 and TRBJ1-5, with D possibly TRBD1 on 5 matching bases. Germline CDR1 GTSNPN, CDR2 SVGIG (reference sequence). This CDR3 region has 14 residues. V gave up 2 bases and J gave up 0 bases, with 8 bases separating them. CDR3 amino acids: CAWSRGRSNQPQHF. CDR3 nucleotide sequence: TGTGCCTGGAGTAGGGGCCGTAGCAATCAGCCCCAGCATTTT.

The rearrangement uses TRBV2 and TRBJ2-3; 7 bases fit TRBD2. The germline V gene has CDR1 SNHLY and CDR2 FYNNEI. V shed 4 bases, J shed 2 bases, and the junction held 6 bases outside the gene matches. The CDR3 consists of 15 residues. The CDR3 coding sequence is TGTGCCAGCAGTGGGGAGGGGTCCCACACAGATACGCAGTATTTT. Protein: CASSGEGSHTDTQYF.

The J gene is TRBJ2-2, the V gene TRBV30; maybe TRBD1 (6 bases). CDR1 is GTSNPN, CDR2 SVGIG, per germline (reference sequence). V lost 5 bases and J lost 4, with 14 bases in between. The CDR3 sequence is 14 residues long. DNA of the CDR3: TGTGCCTGGGGGGGACACCCGATCACCGGGGAGCTGTTTTTT. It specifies CAWGGHPITGELFF.

The chain's CDR3 is CASSDSRGRGVGETQYF. In nucleotides, the CDR3 is TGTGCCAGCAGTGATTCGAGGGGGCGAGGCGTTGGAGAGACCCAGTACTTC. The genes are TRBV2 and TRBJ2-5; 7 bases line up with TRBD1. Germline CDR1 reads SNHLY; CDR2 reads FYNNEI. The CDR3 has 17 amino acids. V shed 3 bases, J shed 4 bases, and the junction held 14 bases outside the gene matches.

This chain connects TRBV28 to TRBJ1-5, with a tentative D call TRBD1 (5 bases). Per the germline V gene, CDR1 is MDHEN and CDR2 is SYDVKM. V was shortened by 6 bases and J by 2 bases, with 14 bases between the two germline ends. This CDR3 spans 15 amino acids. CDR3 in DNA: TGTGCCAGCAGACTCATGGGGGGGGGCAATCAGCCCCAGCATTTT. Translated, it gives CASRLMGGGNQPQHF.

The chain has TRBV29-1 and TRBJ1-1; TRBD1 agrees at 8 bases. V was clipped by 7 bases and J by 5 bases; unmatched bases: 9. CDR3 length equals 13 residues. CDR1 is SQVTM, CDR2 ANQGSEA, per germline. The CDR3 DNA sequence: TGCAGCGGTAAGGGACAGGAGGGTACTGAAGCTTTCTTT. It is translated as CSGKGQEGTEAFF.

Written as DNA, the CDR3 is TGCGCCAGCAGCTTTGGTCCAGGGAGGGAGACCCAGTACTTC. Protein sequence: CASSFGPGRETQYF. V and J are TRBV5-1 and TRBJ2-5, with D tentatively TRBD2 (6 bases). The V and J ends lost 2 bases and 5 bases respectively, with 13 bases between them. CDR1 is SGHRS and CDR2 is YFSETQ in the germline V gene. There are 14 residues in the CDR3.

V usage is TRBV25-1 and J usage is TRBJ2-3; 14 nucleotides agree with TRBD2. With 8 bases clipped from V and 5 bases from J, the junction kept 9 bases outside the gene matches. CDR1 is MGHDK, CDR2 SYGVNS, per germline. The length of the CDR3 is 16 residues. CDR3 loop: CASGRRTSGGIDTQYF. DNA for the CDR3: TGTGCCAGCGGAAGACGGACTAGCGGGGGGATAGATACGCAGTATTTT.

For the CDR3, the DNA is TGCGCCAGCAGCTTGGACCCCGGAGTTTTGAACACCGGGGAGCTGTTTTTT. As protein: CASSLDPGVLNTGELFF. This sequence joins TRBV5-1 and TRBJ2-2; no firm D call. The CDR3 covers 17 residues. Trimming took off 0 bases at V and 1 base at J, with 13 bases between the two ends. Germline CDR1 SGHRS, CDR2 YFSETQ.

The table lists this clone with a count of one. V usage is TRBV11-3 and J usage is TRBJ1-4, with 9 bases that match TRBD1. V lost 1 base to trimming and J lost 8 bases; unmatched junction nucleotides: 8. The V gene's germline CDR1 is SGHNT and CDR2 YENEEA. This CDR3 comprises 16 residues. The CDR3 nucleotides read TGTGCCAGCAGCTTAGGAGGGGGACAGGGTATGGAAAAACTGTTTTTT. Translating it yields CASSLGGGQGMEKLFF.

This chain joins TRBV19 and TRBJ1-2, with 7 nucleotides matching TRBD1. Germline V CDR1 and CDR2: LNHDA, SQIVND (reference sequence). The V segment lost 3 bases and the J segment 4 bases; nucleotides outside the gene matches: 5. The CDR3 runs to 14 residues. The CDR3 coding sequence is TGTGCCAGTAGTATGGGACAGTTACCCTATGGCTACACCTTC. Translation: CASSMGQLPYGYTF.

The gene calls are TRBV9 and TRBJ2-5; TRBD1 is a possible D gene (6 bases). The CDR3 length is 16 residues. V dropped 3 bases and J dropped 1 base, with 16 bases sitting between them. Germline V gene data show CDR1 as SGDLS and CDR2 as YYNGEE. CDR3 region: CASSGTALGPQETQYF. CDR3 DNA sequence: TGTGCCAGCAGCGGGACAGCTCTAGGTCCCCAAGAGACCCAGTACTTC. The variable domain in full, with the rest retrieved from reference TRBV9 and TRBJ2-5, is DSGVTQTPKHLITATGQRVTLRCSPRSGDLSVYWYQQSLDQGLQFLIQYYNGEERAKGNILERFSAQQFPDLHSELNLSSLELGDSALYFCASSGTALGPQETQYFGPGTRLLVL.

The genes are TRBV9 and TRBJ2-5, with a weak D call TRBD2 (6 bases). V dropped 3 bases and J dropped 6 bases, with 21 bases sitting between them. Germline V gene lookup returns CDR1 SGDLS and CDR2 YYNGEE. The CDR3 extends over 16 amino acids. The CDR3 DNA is TGTGCCAGCAGCGCTAGCGTCCGGGACGCACGGAAGACCCAGTACTTC. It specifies CASSASVRDARKTQYF. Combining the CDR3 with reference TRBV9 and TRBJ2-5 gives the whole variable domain DSGVTQTPKHLITATGQRVTLRCSPRSGDLSVYWYQQSLDQGLQFLIQYYNGEERAKGNILERFSAQQFPDLHSELNLSSLELGDSALYFCASSASVRDARKTQYFGPGTRLLVL.

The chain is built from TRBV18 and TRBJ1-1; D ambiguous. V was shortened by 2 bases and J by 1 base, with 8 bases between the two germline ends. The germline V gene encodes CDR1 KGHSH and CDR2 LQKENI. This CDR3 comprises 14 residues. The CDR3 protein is CASSPGVENTEAFF. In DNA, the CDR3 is TGTGCCAGCTCACCAGGTGTAGAGAACACTGAAGCTTTCTTT. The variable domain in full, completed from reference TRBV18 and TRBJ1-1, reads NAGVMQNPRHLVRRRGQEARLRCSPMKGHSHVYWYRQLPEEGLKFMVYLQKENIIDESGMPKERFSAEFPKEGPSILRIQQVVRGDSAAYFCASSPGVENTEAFFGQGTRLTVV.

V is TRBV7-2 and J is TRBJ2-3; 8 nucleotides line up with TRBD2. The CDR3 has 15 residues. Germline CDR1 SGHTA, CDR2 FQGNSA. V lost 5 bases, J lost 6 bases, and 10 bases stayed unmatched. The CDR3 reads CASSRSGDVADTQYF. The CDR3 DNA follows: TGTGCCAGCAGCCGTAGCGGGGACGTGGCGGATACGCAGTATTTT.

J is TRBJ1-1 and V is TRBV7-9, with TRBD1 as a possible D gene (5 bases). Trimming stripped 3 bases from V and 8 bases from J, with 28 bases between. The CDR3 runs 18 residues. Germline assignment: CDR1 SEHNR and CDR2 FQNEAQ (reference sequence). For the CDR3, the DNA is TGTGCCAGCAGCTTTCCCAAGTCCCCCGACAGACCCCATACCGAAGCTTTCTTT. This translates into CASSFPKSPDRPHTEAFF. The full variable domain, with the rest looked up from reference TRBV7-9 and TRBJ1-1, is DTGVSQNPRHKITKRGQNVTFRCDPISEHNRLYWYRQTLGQGPEFLTYFQNEAQLEKSRLLSDRFSAERPKGSFSTLEIQRTEQGDSAMYLCASSFPKSPDRPHTEAFFGQGTRLTVV.

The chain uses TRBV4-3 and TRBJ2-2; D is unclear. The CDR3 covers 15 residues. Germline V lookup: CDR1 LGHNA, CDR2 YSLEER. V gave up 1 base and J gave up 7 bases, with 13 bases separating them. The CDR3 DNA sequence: TGCGCCAGCAGCCAAGTCCTTTGGTCCAGCGGGGAGCTGTTTTTT. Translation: CASSQVLWSSGELFF.

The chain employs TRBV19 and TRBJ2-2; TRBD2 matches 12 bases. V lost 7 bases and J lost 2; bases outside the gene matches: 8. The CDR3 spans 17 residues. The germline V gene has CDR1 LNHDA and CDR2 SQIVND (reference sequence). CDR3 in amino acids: CASNLLAGGPNTGELFF. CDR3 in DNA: TGTGCCAGTAACCTCCTAGCGGGAGGGCCAAACACCGGGGAGCTGTTTTTT. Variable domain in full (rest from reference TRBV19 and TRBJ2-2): DGGITQSPKYLFRKEGQNVTLSCEQNLNHDAMYWYRQDPGQGLRLIYYSQIVNDFQKGDIAEGYSVSREKKESFPLTVTSAQKNPTAFYLCASNLLAGGPNTGELFFGEGSRLTVL.

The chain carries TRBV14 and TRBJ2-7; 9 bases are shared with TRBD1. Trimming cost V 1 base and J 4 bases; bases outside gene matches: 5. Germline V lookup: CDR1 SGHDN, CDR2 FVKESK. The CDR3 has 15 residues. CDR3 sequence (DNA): TGTGCCAGCAGCCAAGTGGGACAGGGTGGTTACGAGCAGTACTTC. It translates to CASSQVGQGGYEQYF.

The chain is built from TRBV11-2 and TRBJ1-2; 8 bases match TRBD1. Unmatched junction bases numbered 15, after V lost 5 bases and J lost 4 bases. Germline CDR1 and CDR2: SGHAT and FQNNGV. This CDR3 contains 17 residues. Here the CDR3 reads CASSTIRGKGQGYGYTF. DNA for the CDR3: TGTGCCAGCAGCACCATCCGGGGGAAAGGACAGGGCTATGGCTACACCTTC.